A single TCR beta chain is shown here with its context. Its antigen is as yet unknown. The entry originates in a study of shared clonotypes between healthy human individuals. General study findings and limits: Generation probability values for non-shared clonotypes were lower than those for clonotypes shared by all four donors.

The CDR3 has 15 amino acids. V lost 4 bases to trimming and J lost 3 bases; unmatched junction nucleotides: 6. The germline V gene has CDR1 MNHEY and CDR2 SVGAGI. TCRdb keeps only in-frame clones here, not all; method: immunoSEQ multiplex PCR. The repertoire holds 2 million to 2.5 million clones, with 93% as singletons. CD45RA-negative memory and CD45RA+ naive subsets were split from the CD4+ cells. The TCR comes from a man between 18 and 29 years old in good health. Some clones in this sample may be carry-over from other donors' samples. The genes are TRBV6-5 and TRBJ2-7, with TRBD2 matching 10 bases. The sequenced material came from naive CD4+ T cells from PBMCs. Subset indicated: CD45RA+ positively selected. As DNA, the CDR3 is TGTGCCAGCAGTTCCTTAGCGGGAGGAAGCTACGAGCAGTACTTC. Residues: CASSSLAGGSYEQYF.